This T cell receptor beta chain was captured by sequencing in a study of blood T cells in healthy people across ages. Points from the study as a whole: Significant beta diversity loss was already apparent by age approximately 40, declining roughly linearly.

Combining a sample-barcoded 5' primer with a J-beta primer mix, a second PCR ran for roughly 7 to 12 cycles. TCRdb reanalysed the 5' RACE reads using MiXCR and keeps one entry per CDR3 protein. The repertoire consists of around 1.5 million distinct CDR3 sequences, with 59% occurring once and the leading ten covering more than 6%. This clonotype came up many times. Its antigen remains unknown. Sample: blood. The sequence was obtained from a man aged 18 to 30 in good health.

CDR3 bases: TGCAGCGTTGAGGGAACCGGGGAGCTGTTTTTT. Translation: CSVEGTGELFF. J is TRBJ2-2 and V is TRBV29-1; no clear D. With 3 bases removed from V and 5 bases from J, the gap between germline ends came to 4 bases. The germline V gene encodes CDR1 SQVTM and CDR2 ANQGSEA. The CDR3 has 11 residues.